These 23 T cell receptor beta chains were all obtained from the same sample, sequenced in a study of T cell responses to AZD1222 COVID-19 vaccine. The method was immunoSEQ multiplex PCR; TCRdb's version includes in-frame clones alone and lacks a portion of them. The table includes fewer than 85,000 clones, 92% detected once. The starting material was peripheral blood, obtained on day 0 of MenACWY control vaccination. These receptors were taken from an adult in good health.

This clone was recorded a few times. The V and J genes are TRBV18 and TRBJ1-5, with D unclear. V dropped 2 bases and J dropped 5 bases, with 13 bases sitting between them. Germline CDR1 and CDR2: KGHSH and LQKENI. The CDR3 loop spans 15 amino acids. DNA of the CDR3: TGTGCCAGCTCACCATCTACGGGTTCCGATCAGCCCCAGCATTTT. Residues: CASSPSTGSDQPQHF.

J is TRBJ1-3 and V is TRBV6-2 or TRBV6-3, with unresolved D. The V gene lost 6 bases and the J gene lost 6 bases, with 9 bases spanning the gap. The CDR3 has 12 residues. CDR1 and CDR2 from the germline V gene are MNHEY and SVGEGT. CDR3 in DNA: TGTGCCAGCAGCCAGTCGGAAAACACCATATATTTT. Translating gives CASSQSENTIYF.

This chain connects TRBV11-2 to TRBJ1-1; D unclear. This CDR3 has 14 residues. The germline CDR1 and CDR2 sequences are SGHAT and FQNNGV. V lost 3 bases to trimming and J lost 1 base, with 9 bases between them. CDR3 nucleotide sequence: TGTGCCAGCAGCTTTTGGGGTTCGAACACTGAAGCTTTCTTT. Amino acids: CASSFWGSNTEAFF.

As DNA, the CDR3 is TGCGCCAGCAGAGAGACTAGCGGGGGAGCGAACACCGGGGAGCTGTTTTTT. Amino acid sequence: CASRETSGGANTGELFF. The chain uses TRBV4-1 and TRBJ2-2; TRBD2 matches 12 bases. V lost 6 bases, J lost 0 bases, and 5 bases stayed unmatched. This CDR3 spans 17 amino acids. Germline V gene lookup returns CDR1 MGHRA and CDR2 YSYEKL.

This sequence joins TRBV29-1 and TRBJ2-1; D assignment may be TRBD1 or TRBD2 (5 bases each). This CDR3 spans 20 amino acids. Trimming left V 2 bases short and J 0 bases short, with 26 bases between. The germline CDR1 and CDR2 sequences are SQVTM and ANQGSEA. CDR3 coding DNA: TGCAGCGTTGAATTATTCCGTCTGGGCAGGGTGACTACCTCCTACAATGAGCAGTTCTTC. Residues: CSVELFRLGRVTTSYNEQFF.

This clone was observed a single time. The CDR3: CASKSRDASSGNTIYF. The CDR3 DNA follows: TGTGCCAGTAAATCCCGGGACGCCAGCTCTGGAAACACCATATATTTT. This chain links TRBV13 with TRBJ1-3; D is perhaps TRBD1 (5 bases). The germline CDR1 and CDR2 sequences are PRHDT and FYEKMQ (reference sequence). V was trimmed by 9 bases and J by 0 bases, leaving 18 bases between them. The CDR3 runs to 16 residues.

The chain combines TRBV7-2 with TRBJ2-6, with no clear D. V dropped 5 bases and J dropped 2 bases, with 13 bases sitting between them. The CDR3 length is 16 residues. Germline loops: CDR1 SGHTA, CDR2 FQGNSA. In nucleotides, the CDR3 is TGTGCCAGCAGCCCCACCCCCAACCCTGGGGCCAACGTCCTGACTTTC. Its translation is CASSPTPNPGANVLTF. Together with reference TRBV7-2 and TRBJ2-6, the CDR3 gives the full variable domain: GAGVSQSPSNKVTEKGKDVELRCDPISGHTALYWYRQSLGQGLEFLIYFQGNSAPDKSGLPSDRFSAERTGGSVSTLTIQRTQQEDSAVYLCASSPTPNPGANVLTFGAGSRLTVL.

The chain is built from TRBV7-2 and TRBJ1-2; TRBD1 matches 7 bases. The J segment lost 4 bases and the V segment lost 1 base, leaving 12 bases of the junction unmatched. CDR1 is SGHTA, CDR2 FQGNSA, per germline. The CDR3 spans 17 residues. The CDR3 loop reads CASSLVGGGEGGYGYTF. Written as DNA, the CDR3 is TGTGCCAGCAGCTTAGTTGGAGGGGGCGAGGGCGGCTATGGCTACACCTTC. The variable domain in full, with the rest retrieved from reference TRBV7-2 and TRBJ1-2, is GAGVSQSPSNKVTEKGKDVELRCDPISGHTALYWYRQSLGQGLEFLIYFQGNSAPDKSGLPSDRFSAERTGGSVSTLTIQRTQQEDSAVYLCASSLVGGGEGGYGYTFGSGTRLTVV.

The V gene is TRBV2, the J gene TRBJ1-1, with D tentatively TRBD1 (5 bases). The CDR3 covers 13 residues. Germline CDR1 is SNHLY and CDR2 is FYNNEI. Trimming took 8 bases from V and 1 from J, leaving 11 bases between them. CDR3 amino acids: CASPARGNTEAFF. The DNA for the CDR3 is TGTGCCAGCCCCGCAAGGGGGAACACTGAAGCTTTCTTT.

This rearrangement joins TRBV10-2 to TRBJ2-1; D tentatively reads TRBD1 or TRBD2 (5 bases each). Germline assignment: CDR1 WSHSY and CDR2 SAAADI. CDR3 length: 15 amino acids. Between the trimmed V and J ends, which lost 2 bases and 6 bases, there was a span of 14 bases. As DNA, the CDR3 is TGCGCCAGCAGTGAGATCGGGGCTTCCCTCAATGAGCAGTTCTTC. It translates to CASSEIGASLNEQFF.

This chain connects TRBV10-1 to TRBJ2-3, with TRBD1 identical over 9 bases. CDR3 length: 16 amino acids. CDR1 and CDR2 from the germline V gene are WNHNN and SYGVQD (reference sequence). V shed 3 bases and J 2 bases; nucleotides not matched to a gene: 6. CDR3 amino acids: CASSDAGTGFTDTQYF. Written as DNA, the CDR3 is TGCGCCAGCAGTGACGCTGGGACAGGGTTCACAGATACGCAGTATTTT.

In DNA, the CDR3 is TGTGCCAGCGCCCAGGGGAACTCCTACGAGCAGTACTTC. Protein product: CASAQGNSYEQYF. This chain connects TRBV28 to TRBJ2-7, with a possible D match to TRBD1 (6 bases). Between the trimmed V and J ends, which lost 8 bases and 0 bases, there was a span of 11 bases. CDR1 is MDHEN and CDR2 is SYDVKM in the germline V gene. The CDR3 is made up of 13 amino acids.

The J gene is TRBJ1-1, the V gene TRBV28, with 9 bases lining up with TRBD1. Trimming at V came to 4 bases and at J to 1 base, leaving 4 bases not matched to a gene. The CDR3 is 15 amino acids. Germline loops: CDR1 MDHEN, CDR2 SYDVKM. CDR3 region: CASSSPGQGNTEAFF. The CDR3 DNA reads TGTGCCAGCAGTTCGCCGGGACAGGGGAACACTGAAGCTTTCTTT.

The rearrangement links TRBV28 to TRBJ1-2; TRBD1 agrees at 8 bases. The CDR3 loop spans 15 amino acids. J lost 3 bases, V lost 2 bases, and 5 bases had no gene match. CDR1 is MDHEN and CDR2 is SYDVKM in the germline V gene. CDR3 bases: TGTGCCAGCAGTTTAACTGGACAGGGAGACTATGGCTACACCTTC. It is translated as CASSLTGQGDYGYTF.

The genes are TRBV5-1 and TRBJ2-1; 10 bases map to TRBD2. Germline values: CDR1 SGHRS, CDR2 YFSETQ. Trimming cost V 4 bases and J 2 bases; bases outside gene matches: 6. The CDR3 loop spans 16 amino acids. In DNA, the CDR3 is TGCGCCAGCAGCCAGACTAGCGGGTCTACCTACAATGAGCAGTTCTTC. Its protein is CASSQTSGSTYNEQFF.

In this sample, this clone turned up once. The CDR3 reads CASSPLQGLTEAFF. Here the CDR3 DNA reads TGTGCCAGCTCACCACTGCAGGGGCTAACTGAAGCTTTCTTT. V gene TRBV18 combines with J gene TRBJ1-1; a weak D match, TRBD1 (6 bases). The CDR3 runs to 14 residues. V dropped 1 base and J dropped 5 bases, with 11 bases sitting between them. Germline assignment: CDR1 KGHSH and CDR2 LQKENI.

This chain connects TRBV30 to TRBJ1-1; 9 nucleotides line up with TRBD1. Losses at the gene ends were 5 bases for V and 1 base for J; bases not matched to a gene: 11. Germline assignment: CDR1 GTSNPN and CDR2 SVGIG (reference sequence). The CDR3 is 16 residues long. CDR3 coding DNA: TGTGCCTGGGGAAAGTCCCGGACAGGGGCGAACACTGAAGCTTTCTTT. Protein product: CAWGKSRTGANTEAFF.

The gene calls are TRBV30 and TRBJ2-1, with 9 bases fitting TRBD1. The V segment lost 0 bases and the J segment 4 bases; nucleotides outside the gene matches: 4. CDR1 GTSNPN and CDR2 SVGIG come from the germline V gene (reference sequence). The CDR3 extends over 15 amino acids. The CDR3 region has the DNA TGTGCCTGGAGTGTAGGACAGGGGATTTACAATGAGCAGTTCTTC. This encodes CAWSVGQGIYNEQFF.

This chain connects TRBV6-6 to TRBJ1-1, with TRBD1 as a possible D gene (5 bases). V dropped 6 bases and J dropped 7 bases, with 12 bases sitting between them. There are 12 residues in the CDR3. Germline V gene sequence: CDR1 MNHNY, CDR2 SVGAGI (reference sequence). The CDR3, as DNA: TGTGCCAGCAGCCTGACAGAAGTTGAAGCTTTCTTT. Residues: CASSLTEVEAFF.

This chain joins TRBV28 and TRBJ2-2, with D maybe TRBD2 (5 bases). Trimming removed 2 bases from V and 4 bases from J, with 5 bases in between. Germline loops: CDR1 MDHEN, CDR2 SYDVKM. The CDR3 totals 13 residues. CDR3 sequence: CASSLGSTGELFF. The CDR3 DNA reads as TGTGCCAGCAGTTTAGGGAGCACCGGGGAGCTGTTTTTT.

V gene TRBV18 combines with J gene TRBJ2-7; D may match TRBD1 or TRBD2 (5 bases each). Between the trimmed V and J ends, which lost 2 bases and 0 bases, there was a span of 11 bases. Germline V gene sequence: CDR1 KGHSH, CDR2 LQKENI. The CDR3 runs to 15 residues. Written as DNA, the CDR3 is TGTGCCAGCTCACCAGGGACCGCGAGCTCCTACGAGCAGTACTTC. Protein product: CASSPGTASSYEQYF. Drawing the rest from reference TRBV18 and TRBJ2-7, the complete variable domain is NAGVMQNPRHLVRRRGQEARLRCSPMKGHSHVYWYRQLPEEGLKFMVYLQKENIIDESGMPKERFSAEFPKEGPSILRIQQVVRGDSAAYFCASSPGTASSYEQYFGPGTRLTVT.

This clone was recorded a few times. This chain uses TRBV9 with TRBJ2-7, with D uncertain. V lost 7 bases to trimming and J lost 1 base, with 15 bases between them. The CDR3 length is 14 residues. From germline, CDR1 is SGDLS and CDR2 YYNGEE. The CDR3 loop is CASGPLELSYEQYF. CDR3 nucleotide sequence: TGTGCCAGCGGTCCCTTGGAGTTATCCTACGAGCAGTACTTC.

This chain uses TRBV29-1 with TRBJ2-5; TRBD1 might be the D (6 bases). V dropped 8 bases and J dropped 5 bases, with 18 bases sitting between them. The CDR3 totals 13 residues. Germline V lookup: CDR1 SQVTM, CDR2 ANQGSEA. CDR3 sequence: CSFSPGQFETQYF. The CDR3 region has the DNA TGCAGCTTCAGCCCCGGACAGTTTGAGACCCAGTACTTC.